The source of this T cell receptor beta chain is a study of T-cell reconstitution after alpha-beta-depleted transplantation in children. For this clonotype: No antigen is known for it.

The CDR3 consists of 16 residues. CDR1 is DFQATT and CDR2 is SNEGSKA in the germline V gene (reference sequence). Trimming took 1 base from V and 0 from J, leaving 15 bases between them. Whole-study results and caveats: Alpha-beta T cells about two months after transplant reportedly derived from several hundred expanded graft clones. Diversity of TCRbeta at day 60 was high in some patients, arising from surviving recipient T cells and thymic progenitors. T-cell numbers and diversity one year post-transplant derived largely from freshly generated T cells.

Molecular barcoding with unique molecular identifiers was used for the TCRbeta library. TCRdb called the PCR reads again in MiXCR, with one record for every CDR3 protein. The sample includes some 120,000 distinct CDR3 sequences, around 23% of them seen just once. The TCR sequence derives from a male patient between 2 and 10 years old who had a stem cell transplant for chronic granulomatous disease, so the T cells may come from the graft donor. The sequences come from PBMCs, mostly from graft donor cells, collected 180 days after TCRalphabeta/CD19-depleted stem cell transplant. The chain couples TRBV20-1 to TRBJ1-2; tentatively, D is TRBD1 (6 bases). CDR3 residues: CSARVPSGAANYGYTF. In DNA form, the CDR3 reads TGCAGTGCTAGAGTTCCGTCGGGGGCAGCTAACTATGGCTACACCTTC.